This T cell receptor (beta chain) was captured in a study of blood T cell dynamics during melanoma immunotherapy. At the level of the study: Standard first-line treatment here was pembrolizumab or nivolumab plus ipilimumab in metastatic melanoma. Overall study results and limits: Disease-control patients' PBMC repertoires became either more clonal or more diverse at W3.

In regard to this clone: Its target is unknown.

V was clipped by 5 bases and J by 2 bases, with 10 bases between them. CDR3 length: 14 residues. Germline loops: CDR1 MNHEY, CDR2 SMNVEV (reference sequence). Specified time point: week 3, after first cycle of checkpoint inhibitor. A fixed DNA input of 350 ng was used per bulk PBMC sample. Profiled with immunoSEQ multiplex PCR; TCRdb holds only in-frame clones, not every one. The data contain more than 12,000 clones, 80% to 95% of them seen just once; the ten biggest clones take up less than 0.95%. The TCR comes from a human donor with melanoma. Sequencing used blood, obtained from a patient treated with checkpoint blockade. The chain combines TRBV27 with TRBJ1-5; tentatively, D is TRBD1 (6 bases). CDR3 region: CASSLRGRNQPQHF. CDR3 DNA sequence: TGTGCCAGCAGTCTCAGGGGCCGCAATCAGCCCCAGCATTTT.